This is a list of T cell receptor beta chains from one sample in a study of memory CD4+ T cells and cytomegalovirus serostatus. Generated by immunoSEQ multiplex PCR, the TCRdb table keeps only in-frame clones and is missing some. Of about 38,000 clones listed, less than 80% were seen once; the top ten hold roughly 5%. Sequenced sample: memory CD4+ T cells from blood. The source is an adult in good health and CMV-seropositive. The CDR3 runs from the conserved cysteine through the conserved F or W. Each record gives: J gene, V gene, D gene, clone size, CDR3 length, CDR3 protein, CDR3 DNA. D genes are given only for firm matches. Size tells how often a clone was seen (once, few, many) or the class of an expanded clone, and some rows leave it out.

TRBJ1-5 | TRBV6-4 | TRBD1 | - | 15 | CASSPTGEGYQPQHF | TGTGCCAGCAGTCCGACAGGGGAGGGTTATCAGCCCCAGCATTTT
TRBJ1-1 | TRBV2 | - | - | 14 | CASSEWRGVTEAFF | TGTGCCAGCAGTGAATGGCGCGGGGTTACTGAAGCTTTCTTT
TRBJ2-3 | TRBV6-5 | - | - | 14 | CASRDRDFGDTQYF | TGTGCCAGCAGAGATCGGGACTTCGGTGATACGCAGTATTTT
TRBJ2-7 | TRBV5-1 | - | - | 13 | CASSLAGAPEQYF | TGCGCCAGCAGCTTGGCAGGGGCACCCGAGCAGTACTTC
TRBJ1-4 | TRBV27 | - | - | 13 | CASRIGTGEKLFF | TGTGCCAGCAGGATCGGGACCGGTGAAAAACTGTTTTTT
TRBJ2-7 | TRBV7-2 | - | - | 15 | CASSLVIQSSYEQYF | TGTGCCAGCAGCTTAGTGATTCAGAGCTCCTACGAGCAGTACTTC
TRBJ2-5 | TRBV5-5 | - | - | 14 | CASSRRDRQQTQYF | TGTGCCAGCAGTCGCCGGGACCGACAGCAGACCCAGTACTTC
TRBJ2-7 | TRBV5-1 | - | - | 15 | CASSSGNVGAYEQYF | TGCGCCAGCAGCTCAGGGAATGTGGGGGCCTACGAGCAGTACTTC
TRBJ1-1 | TRBV7-2 | TRBD1 | - | 14 | CASRPYPGGGEAFF | TGTGCCAGCAGGCCGTACCCAGGGGGCGGGGAGGCTTTCTTT
TRBJ2-7 | TRBV6-5 | TRBD1 | - | 14 | CASRSNRGSYEQYF | TGTGCCAGCAGATCCAACAGGGGCTCCTACGAGCAGTACTTC
TRBJ1-2 | TRBV5-6 | TRBD1 | few | 12 | CASSWDRNGYTF | TGTGCCAGCAGCTGGGACAGAAATGGCTACACCTTC
TRBJ2-7 | TRBV6-5 | - | few | 13 | CASSSDVSYEQYF | TGTGCCAGCAGTTCGGACGTCTCCTACGAGCAGTACTTC
TRBJ1-4 | TRBV7-2 | - | - | 16 | CASSSSRRAGAEKLFF | TGTGCCAGCAGCTCCTCCCGTCGGGCGGGAGCCGAAAAACTGTTTTTT
TRBJ2-1 | TRBV7-2 | TRBD2 | - | 14 | CASSLLAGNNEQFF | TGTGCCAGCAGCTTGCTAGCGGGTAACAATGAGCAGTTCTTC
TRBJ1-2 | TRBV14 | TRBD1 | - | 18 | CASSPIPGQGGVNYGYTF | TGTGCCAGCAGTCCTATACCGGGACAGGGTGGAGTCAACTATGGCTACACCTTC
TRBJ2-2 | TRBV4-1 | - | - | 14 | CASRAKANTGELFF | TGCGCCAGCAGGGCTAAGGCGAACACCGGGGAGCTGTTTTTT
TRBJ2-5 | TRBV14 | - | - | 18 | CASSQDGRGVGRGETQYF | TGTGCCAGCAGCCAAGATGGCCGCGGGGTCGGTCGCGGAGAGACCCAGTACTTC
TRBJ1-2 | TRBV6-5 | - | - | 12 | CASSAQSHGYTF | TGTGCCAGCAGTGCCCAGTCTCATGGCTACACCTTC
TRBJ1-3 | TRBV6-5 | - | - | 13 | CASRQGAGNTIYF | TGTGCCAGCCGTCAGGGCGCTGGAAACACCATATATTTT
TRBJ1-1 | TRBV7-2 | - | - | 16 | CASSLSGGGMNTEAFF | TGTGCCAGCAGCTTATCGGGGGGAGGGATGAACACTGAAGCTTTCTTT
TRBJ2-3 | TRBV29-1 | - | - | 15 | CSVSGPSGGTDTQYF | TGCAGCGTATCGGGCCCGTCGGGGGGCACAGATACGCAGTATTTT
TRBJ2-7 | TRBV7-2 | TRBD2 | - | 15 | CASSSGTSGWGEQYF | TGTGCCAGCAGCTCGGGGACTAGCGGGTGGGGGGAGCAGTACTTC
TRBJ1-2 | TRBV4-3 | - | - | 14 | CASSQEGGAYGYTF | TGCGCCAGCAGCCAAGAAGGCGGGGCCTATGGCTACACCTTC
TRBJ2-7 | TRBV5-1 | TRBD2 | - | 16 | CASSLELAGAIDEQYF | TGCGCCAGCAGCTTGGAACTAGCGGGAGCCATCGACGAGCAGTACTTC
TRBJ2-3 | TRBV7-3 | - | once | 17 | CASSLGSGGSVTDTQYF | TGTGCCAGCAGCTTGGGATCCGGAGGGTCCGTCACAGATACGCAGTATTTT
TRBJ2-7 | TRBV5-4 | TRBD2 | once | 16 | CASSPGTSGTSYEQYF | TGTGCCAGCAGCCCCGGGACTAGCGGGACCTCCTACGAGCAGTACTTC
TRBJ2-1 | TRBV6-4 | - | - | 12 | CASSDQGNEQFF | TGTGCCAGCAGTGACCAGGGCAATGAGCAGTTCTTC
TRBJ2-6 | TRBV5-1 | - | - | 16 | CASSPEAYSGANVLTF | TGCGCCAGCAGCCCCGAGGCGTACTCTGGGGCCAACGTCCTGACTTTC
TRBJ1-2 | TRBV5-4 | TRBD1 | - | 16 | CASSSGQGASNYGYTF | TGTGCCAGCAGTTCGGGACAGGGGGCATCCAACTATGGCTACACCTTC
TRBJ2-7 | TRBV2 | TRBD1 | - | 15 | CASSELRTGGSEQYF | TGTGCCAGCAGTGAACTTCGGACAGGGGGCTCCGAGCAGTACTTC
TRBJ1-2 | TRBV5-4 | TRBD1 | - | 14 | CASSEKTGNYGYTF | TGTGCCAGCAGCGAGAAGACAGGGAACTATGGCTACACCTTC
TRBJ1-5 | TRBV2 | TRBD1 | - | 14 | CASSADRGGQPQHF | TGTGCCAGCAGTGCGGACAGGGGGGGGCAGCCCCAGCATTTT
TRBJ2-6 | TRBV7-2 | - | - | 11 | CASAGANVLTF | TGTGCCAGCGCTGGGGCCAACGTCCTGACTTTC
TRBJ2-4 | TRBV19 | - | few | 14 | CASRHVRAKHIQYF | TGTGCCAGTAGGCACGTCAGGGCCAAACACATTCAGTACTTC
TRBJ2-2 | TRBV5-1 | TRBD2 | - | 16 | CASSVAGGLNTGELFF | TGCGCCAGCAGCGTGGCGGGGGGCCTGAACACCGGGGAGCTGTTTTTT
TRBJ2-5 | TRBV5-1 | - | - | 16 | CASSLYAHPRQETQYF | TGCGCCAGCAGCTTGTACGCACATCCCCGGCAAGAGACCCAGTACTTC
TRBJ2-6 | TRBV18 | - | - | 16 | CASSPRQPSGANVLTF | TGTGCCAGCTCACCGCGCCAGCCCTCCGGGGCCAACGTCCTGACTTTC
TRBJ2-3 | TRBV9 | - | - | 14 | CASSLRRTIDTQYF | TGTGCCAGCAGCTTACGCCGGACCATAGATACGCAGTATTTT
TRBJ1-1 | TRBV5-4 | - | - | 14 | CASSRGGMNTEAFF | TGTGCCAGCAGCCGCGGGGGCATGAACACTGAAGCTTTCTTT
TRBJ2-7 | TRBV2 | TRBD1 | - | 15 | CASSPTGTGVYEQYF | TGTGCCAGCAGCCCTACCGGGACAGGAGTTTACGAGCAGTACTTC
TRBJ1-2 | TRBV4-2 | TRBD1 | once | 15 | CASSQDGDRGYGYTF | TGTGCCAGCAGCCAAGATGGAGACAGGGGATATGGCTACACCTTC
TRBJ2-1 | TRBV2 | TRBD1 | - | 14 | CASSRTGQYNEQFF | TGTGCCAGCAGTAGGACAGGCCAATACAATGAGCAGTTCTTC
TRBJ2-3 | TRBV15 | - | - | 17 | CATSTMQGGFGTDTQYF | TGTGCCACCAGCACGATGCAGGGTGGTTTTGGCACAGATACGCAGTATTTT
TRBJ2-1 | TRBV7-3 | - | - | 13 | CASSLPSSGEQFF | TGTGCCAGCAGCTTACCTTCAAGTGGTGAGCAGTTCTTC
TRBJ2-7 | TRBV5-8 | TRBD2 | - | 15 | CASSNEWEGQDEQYF | TGTGCCAGCAGCAACGAGTGGGAGGGCCAAGACGAGCAGTACTTC